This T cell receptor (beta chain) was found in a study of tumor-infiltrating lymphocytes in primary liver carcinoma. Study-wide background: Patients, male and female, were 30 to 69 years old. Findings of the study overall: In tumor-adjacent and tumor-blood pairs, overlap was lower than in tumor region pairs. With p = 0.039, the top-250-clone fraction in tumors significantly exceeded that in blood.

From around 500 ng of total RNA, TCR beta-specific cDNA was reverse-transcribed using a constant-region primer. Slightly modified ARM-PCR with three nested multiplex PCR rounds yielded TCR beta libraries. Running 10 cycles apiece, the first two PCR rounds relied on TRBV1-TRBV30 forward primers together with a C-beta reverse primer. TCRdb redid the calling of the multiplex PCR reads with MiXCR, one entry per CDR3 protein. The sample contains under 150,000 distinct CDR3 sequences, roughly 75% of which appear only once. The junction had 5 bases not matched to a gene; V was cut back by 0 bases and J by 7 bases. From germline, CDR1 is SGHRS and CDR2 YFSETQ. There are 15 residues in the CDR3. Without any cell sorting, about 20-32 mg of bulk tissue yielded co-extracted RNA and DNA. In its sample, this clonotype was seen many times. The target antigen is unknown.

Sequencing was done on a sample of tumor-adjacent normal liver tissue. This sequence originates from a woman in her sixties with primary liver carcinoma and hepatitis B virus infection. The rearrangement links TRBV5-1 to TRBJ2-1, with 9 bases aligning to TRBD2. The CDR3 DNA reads TGCGCCAGCAGCTTGGGAGGGACTAGCAATAATGAGCAGTTCTTC. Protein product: CASSLGGTSNNEQFF.